The 5 T cell receptor beta chains below were found in one sample sequenced in a study of blood T cell repertoires in COVID-19. Using immunoSEQ multiplex PCR, the repertoire was profiled, and TCRdb retains in-frame clones only, with some absent. The sample has roughly 40,000 clones, approximately 90% seen once. The sample consisted of peripheral blood. The receptors originated from a man aged 45-60 years in a cohort sampled during active COVID-19.

The rearrangement uses TRBV4-3 and TRBJ1-4, with D tentatively TRBD1 (6 bases). The CDR3 length is 16 residues. Trimming left V 4 bases short and J 4 bases short, with 16 bases between. The V gene's germline CDR1 is LGHNA and CDR2 YSLEER. The DNA of the CDR3 is TGCGCCAGCAGCCGGCAACTACGGGACATTAATGAAAAACTGTTTTTT. Translating it yields CASSRQLRDINEKLFF.

V is TRBV6-5 and J is TRBJ2-5; the D is unclear. CDR3 size: 14 residues. Deletions cut 6 bases from V and 7 bases from J, with 18 bases between. Germline CDR1 is MNHEY and CDR2 is SVGAGI. For the CDR3, the DNA is TGTGCCAGCAGCCTAAGGCCGGAGACCAGGACCCAGTACTTC. This sequence encodes CASSLRPETRTQYF.

The chain joins TRBV15 to TRBJ2-1, with TRBD2 identical over 10 bases. The CDR3 loop spans 14 amino acids. Germline CDR1 reads LNHNV; CDR2 reads YYDKDF (reference sequence). The J segment lost 10 bases and the V segment lost 5 bases, leaving 8 bases of the junction unmatched. The CDR3 is CATSLAGVTREQFF. CDR3 coding DNA: TGTGCCACCAGCCTAGCGGGAGTGACAAGGGAGCAGTTCTTC.

This sequence joins TRBV9 and TRBJ1-2; D perhaps matches TRBD1 (5 bases). The CDR3 spans 13 residues. Deletions cut 2 bases from V and 2 bases from J, with 7 bases between. CDR1 is SGDLS and CDR2 is YYNGEE in the germline V gene. This CDR3 reads CASSVGRNYGYTF. CDR3 nucleotide sequence: TGTGCCAGCAGCGTGGGGCGGAACTATGGCTACACCTTC.

The chain couples TRBV4-3 to TRBJ2-7; the match to TRBD2 covers 7 bases. Germline lookup yields CDR1 LGHNA and CDR2 YSLEER. V was clipped by 4 bases and J by 1 base; unmatched bases: 10. There are 16 residues in the CDR3. The CDR3 DNA is TGCGCCAGCAGCCCAACTTATGGGGGGGGATCCTACGAGCAGTACTTC. The encoded protein is CASSPTYGGGSYEQYF.